These 19 T cell receptor beta chains originate from one sample sequenced in a study of T cells expressing NK-cell markers. TCRdb processed the 5' RACE reads again and assigns one entry to each CDR3 protein, with no DNA. The sample totals roughly 280,000 distinct CDR3 sequences; its top ten clones hold 0.39%. The source material was blood T cells: a sorted CD56 or NKG2C T cell subset, CD4+ or CD8+ T cells, or bulk PBMC T cells (not recorded which). The receptor set was obtained from a man aged 18-30 years in good health.

The rearrangement links TRBV5-1 to TRBJ2-3; TCRdb indicates TRBD2, and absent DNA this call remains unverified. CDR3 length: 15 amino acids. Germline-derived CDR1 and CDR2 are SGHRS and YFSETQ. The CDR3 here is CASSLDSGRADTQYF.

The V call is TRBV10-3, the J call TRBJ1-1; without DNA, the TCRdb call of TRBD1 cannot be checked. This CDR3 comprises 15 residues. Germline assignment: CDR1 ENHRY and CDR2 SYGVKD. This CDR3 is CAISEKGTGNTEAFF.

V and J are TRBV30 and TRBJ2-2; TCRdb's D call, TRBD1, is unchecked because there is no DNA. Germline V gene lookup returns CDR1 GTSNPN and CDR2 SVGIG (reference sequence). The CDR3 runs 18 residues. The CDR3: CAWFPLGGHTANTGELFF.

The chain uses TRBV7-2 and TRBJ2-1; TCRdb's D call, TRBD2, is unchecked because there is no DNA. The germline V gene has CDR1 SGHTA and CDR2 FQGNSA. This CDR3 spans 14 amino acids. The CDR3 sequence is CASSLGGRANEQFF.

The chain employs TRBV5-1 and TRBJ2-7; the TRBD1 assignment by TCRdb is unverifiable without DNA. The CDR3 has 12 amino acids. The germline V gene encodes CDR1 SGHRS and CDR2 YFSETQ. The CDR3 reads CASSLDYRGRYF.

V usage is TRBV10-3 and J usage is TRBJ1-1; there is no DNA to check the TCRdb D call of TRBD1. Germline assignment: CDR1 ENHRY and CDR2 SYGVKD. CDR3 length equals 14 residues. The CDR3 is CAISGGQGSTEAFF.

This rearrangement joins TRBV7-9 to TRBJ2-1; TCRdb selects TRBD1, and the lack of DNA leaves this call unchecked. The germline gives CDR1 SEHNR, CDR2 FQNEAQ (reference sequence). CDR3 length: 20 amino acids. CDR3: CASSYHNRPGGSYSYNEQFF.

This rearrangement joins TRBV10-3 to TRBJ2-5; without DNA, the TCRdb call of TRBD1 cannot be checked. Per the germline V gene, CDR1 is ENHRY and CDR2 is SYGVKD. The CDR3 spans 15 residues. CDR3 loop: CAISEIKGLQETQYF.

This chain connects TRBV5-1 to TRBJ1-2. The CDR3 is made up of 15 amino acids. The germline V gene has CDR1 SGHRS and CDR2 YFSETQ. CDR3 in amino acids: CASSRETDSNYGYTF.

This sequence joins TRBV10-3 and TRBJ2-3. CDR3 size: 13 residues. Per the germline V gene, CDR1 is ENHRY and CDR2 is SYGVKD. The CDR3 loop is CAISDGDSDTQYF.

The chain combines TRBV5-4 with TRBJ2-7; the D call of TRBD1 rests on TCRdb alone, since no DNA is present to check it. Germline V gene data show CDR1 as SGHNT and CDR2 as YYREEE (reference sequence). CDR3 length equals 13 residues. CDR3 residues: CASSDRESYEQYF.

The chain employs TRBV5-1 and TRBJ2-1; TCRdb lists TRBD1, though no DNA is available to test this call. Per the germline V gene, CDR1 is SGHRS and CDR2 is YFSETQ. The CDR3 loop spans 16 amino acids. CDR3 region: CASRGAREDSYNEQFF.

The gene calls are TRBV23-1 and TRBJ2-3; TCRdb's D call, TRBD2, is unchecked because there is no DNA. TRBV23-1 is marked as an open reading frame, function uncertain. The CDR3 covers 16 residues. CDR3 region: CASSFFSGSGTDTQYF.

This rearrangement joins TRBV6-1 to TRBJ1-6; TCRdb returns TRBD1, unconfirmable since there is no DNA. The CDR3 loop spans 13 amino acids. CDR1 is MNHNS and CDR2 is SASEGT in the germline V gene. This CDR3 is CASFGQGASPLHF.

V and J are TRBV20-1 and TRBJ2-3; the D call from TCRdb, TRBD1, cannot be confirmed without DNA. Germline V CDR1 and CDR2: DFQATT, SNEGSKA (reference sequence). The length of the CDR3 is 15 residues. Here the CDR3 reads CSARGRGYNTDTQYF.

The chain uses TRBV14 and TRBJ2-7; TCRdb reports TRBD1, a call that lacks DNA to check it against. The CDR3 has 15 amino acids. Germline V CDR1 and CDR2: SGHDN, FVKESK. The CDR3 is CASSHNRGPPYEQYF.

This chain's CDR3 is CASSLGGEGEQFF. This chain connects TRBV4-2 to TRBJ2-1; TCRdb lists TRBD2, though no DNA is available to test this call. The CDR3 has 13 residues. Germline assignment: CDR1 LGHNA and CDR2 YNFKEQ.

The J gene is TRBJ2-3, the V gene TRBV10-3; with no DNA, the TCRdb D assignment of TRBD2 cannot be verified. The CDR3 spans 16 residues. Germline V gene sequence: CDR1 ENHRY, CDR2 SYGVKD. CDR3 in amino acids: CAISESGLGLTDTQYF.

V and J are TRBV5-1 and TRBJ1-4. The CDR3 runs 16 residues. Looked up from germline, CDR1 is SGHRS and CDR2 is YFSETQ. Here the CDR3 reads CASSLGPVATNEKLFF.